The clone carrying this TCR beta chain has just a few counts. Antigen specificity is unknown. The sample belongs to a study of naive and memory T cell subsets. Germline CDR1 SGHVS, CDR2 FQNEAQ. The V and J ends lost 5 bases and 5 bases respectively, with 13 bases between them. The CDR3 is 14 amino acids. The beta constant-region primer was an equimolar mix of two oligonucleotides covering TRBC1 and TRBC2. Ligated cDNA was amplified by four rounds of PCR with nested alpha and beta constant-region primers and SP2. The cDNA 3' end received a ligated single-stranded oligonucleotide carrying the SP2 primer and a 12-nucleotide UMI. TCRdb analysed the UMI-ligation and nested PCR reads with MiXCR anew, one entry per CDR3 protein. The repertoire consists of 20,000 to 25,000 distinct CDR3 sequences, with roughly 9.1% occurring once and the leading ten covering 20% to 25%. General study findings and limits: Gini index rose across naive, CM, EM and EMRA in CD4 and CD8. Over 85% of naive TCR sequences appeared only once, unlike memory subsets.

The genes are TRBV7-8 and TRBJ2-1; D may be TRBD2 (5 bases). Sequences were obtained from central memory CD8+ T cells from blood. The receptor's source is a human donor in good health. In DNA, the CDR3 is TGTGCCAGCAGCATAATCGGGGATCACAATGAGCAGTTCTTC. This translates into CASSIIGDHNEQFF.